This is a list of T cell receptor beta chains from one sample in a study of T cells after yellow fever vaccination. TCRdb re-called the 5' RACE reads with MiXCR, one entry per CDR3 protein. The table lists about 340,000 distinct CDR3 sequences, roughly 4% of them singletons. The sequencing used PBMCs, collected 5 days after the yellow fever booster vaccination. These receptors all come from a young man who received the YFV17D yellow fever vaccine. Each CDR3 is given with its conserved first and last residue. Each record gives: D gene, clone size, V gene, J gene, CDR3 protein, CDR3 DNA. The D gene is left open where the match is weak. Size is stated for part of the rows, as once, few or many counts, or as a class when the clone is expanded.

d_call: TRBD1; clone_size: many; v_call: TRBV6-5; j_call: TRBJ1-2; cdr3_aa: CASSNRDSLNYGYTF; cdr3_nt: TGTGCCAGCAGCAACCGGGACAGCCTTAACTATGGCTACACCTTC
d_call: TRBD1; clone_size: few; v_call: TRBV24-1; j_call: TRBJ2-1; cdr3_aa: CATSVTSDRDDEQFF; cdr3_nt: TGTGCCACCAGTGTAACTTCGGACAGGGACGATGAGCAGTTCTTC
d_call: -; clone_size: many; v_call: TRBV6-2/TRBV6-3; j_call: TRBJ1-1; cdr3_aa: CASSYLGSNTEAFF; cdr3_nt: TGTGCCAGCAGTTATTTGGGGTCGAACACTGAAGCTTTCTTT
d_call: -; clone_size: -; v_call: TRBV6-2/TRBV6-3; j_call: TRBJ2-2; cdr3_aa: CASSYSTAFAGELFF; cdr3_nt: TGTGCCAGCAGTTACTCGACGGCGTTCGCCGGGGAGCTGTTTTTT
d_call: -; clone_size: few; v_call: TRBV20-1; j_call: TRBJ1-1; cdr3_aa: CSARGPGDTEAFF; cdr3_nt: TGCAGTGCTAGAGGCCCCGGGGATACTGAAGCTTTCTTT
d_call: -; clone_size: many; v_call: TRBV10-2; j_call: TRBJ1-4; cdr3_aa: CASRINEKLFF; cdr3_nt: TGCGCCAGCAGGATCAATGAAAAACTGTTTTTT
d_call: -; clone_size: many; v_call: TRBV6-2/TRBV6-3; j_call: TRBJ1-5; cdr3_aa: CASSYQGWTGNQPQHF; cdr3_nt: TGTGCCAGCAGTTATCAGGGTTGGACGGGCAATCAGCCCCAGCATTTT
d_call: -; clone_size: few; v_call: TRBV5-1; j_call: TRBJ1-6; cdr3_aa: CASSLEGRELGSPLHF; cdr3_nt: TGCGCCAGCAGCTTGGAAGGGAGAGAGCTGGGATCACCCCTCCACTTT
d_call: -; clone_size: -; v_call: TRBV7-2; j_call: TRBJ1-6; cdr3_aa: CASSLVQGANSPLHF; cdr3_nt: TGTGCCAGCAGCTTAGTTCAGGGAGCTAATTCACCCCTCCACTTT
d_call: -; clone_size: many; v_call: TRBV5-1; j_call: TRBJ1-1; cdr3_aa: CASSLGHLNTEAFF; cdr3_nt: TGCGCCAGCAGCTTGGGCCACTTGAACACTGAAGCTTTCTTT
d_call: -; clone_size: many; v_call: TRBV10-3; j_call: TRBJ1-1; cdr3_aa: CAIKSQGNTEAFF; cdr3_nt: TGTGCCATCAAGAGTCAGGGGAACACTGAAGCTTTCTTT
d_call: TRBD2; clone_size: -; v_call: TRBV4-1; j_call: TRBJ2-1; cdr3_aa: CASSQNIAGGPYNEQFF; cdr3_nt: TGCGCCAGCAGCCAGAATATAGCGGGGGGGCCTTACAATGAGCAGTTCTTC
d_call: -; clone_size: many; v_call: TRBV19; j_call: TRBJ2-1; cdr3_aa: CASSPPRGYNEQFF; cdr3_nt: TGTGCCAGTAGTCCTCCCAGGGGATACAATGAGCAGTTCTTC
d_call: -; clone_size: many; v_call: TRBV7-3; j_call: TRBJ1-1; cdr3_aa: CASSLNGAGTEAFF; cdr3_nt: TGTGCCAGCAGCTTAAACGGGGCAGGTACTGAAGCTTTCTTT
d_call: TRBD1; clone_size: -; v_call: TRBV30; j_call: TRBJ1-2; cdr3_aa: CAWSSTGGNYGYTF; cdr3_nt: TGTGCCTGGAGTTCGACAGGGGGCAACTATGGCTACACCTTC
d_call: TRBD1; clone_size: few; v_call: TRBV5-1; j_call: TRBJ1-1; cdr3_aa: CASSLGQGLAEAFF; cdr3_nt: TGCGCCAGCAGCTTGGGACAGGGTCTGGCTGAAGCTTTCTTT
d_call: TRBD2; clone_size: -; v_call: TRBV7-2; j_call: TRBJ2-5; cdr3_aa: CASSFGVAGVLETQYF; cdr3_nt: TGTGCCAGCAGCTTCGGGGTAGCGGGGGTGCTGGAGACCCAGTACTTC
d_call: -; clone_size: many; v_call: TRBV7-2; j_call: TRBJ1-4; cdr3_aa: CASSQPPRTNEKLFF; cdr3_nt: TGTGCCAGCAGCCAACCTCCTAGGACTAATGAAAAACTGTTTTTT
d_call: -; clone_size: few; v_call: TRBV2; j_call: TRBJ2-2; cdr3_aa: CASSDGGSTGELFF; cdr3_nt: TGTGCCAGCAGTGACGGGGGAAGCACCGGGGAGCTGTTTTTT
d_call: TRBD1; clone_size: -; v_call: TRBV25-1; j_call: TRBJ2-3; cdr3_aa: CASSESSFGTGSTQYF; cdr3_nt: TGTGCCAGCAGTGAATCCTCCTTCGGGACAGGGAGTACGCAGTATTTT
d_call: -; clone_size: few; v_call: TRBV20-1; j_call: TRBJ1-2; cdr3_aa: CSAFLAGGRYGYTF; cdr3_nt: TGCAGTGCTTTCCTGGCGGGGGGCAGGTATGGCTACACCTTC
d_call: -; clone_size: -; v_call: TRBV7-2; j_call: TRBJ1-6; cdr3_aa: CASGQLSSYNSPLHF; cdr3_nt: TGTGCCAGTGGACAGCTGAGCTCCTATAATTCACCCCTCCACTTT
d_call: -; clone_size: -; v_call: TRBV7-8; j_call: TRBJ2-5; cdr3_aa: CASSFNAPEETQYF; cdr3_nt: TGTGCCAGCAGCTTTAACGCACCAGAGGAGACCCAGTACTTC